This T cell receptor (beta chain) was recovered during a study of T cell repertoires in cytomegalovirus infection. Study summary: Based on public TCR beta signatures, there were indications of CMV infection and of a matching HLA type.

In TCRdb, the reads were re-called with MiXCR into one record per CDR3 protein. The sample lists around 770,000 distinct CDR3 sequences, about 28% occurring once. The study, taken as a whole, reports: Clonotype analysis showed dominance of the ex vivo response by HLA-C-restricted CMV-specific TCR beta clonotypes.

The CDR3 is 16 amino acids. This clonotype was recorded once. Its antigen is unidentified. One end of the junction varies from germline; a read error may be responsible. This TCR was recovered from a human donor in good health (CMV status not recorded). Some clones in this sample may be carry-over from other donors' samples. The chain recombines TRBV12-3 or TRBV12-4 with TRBJ1-5; D unclear. Sequencing was performed on cultured CD8+ T cells from PBMCs, taken from culture after CMV antigen stimulation. CDR3 sequence: CASSLTSPGGNQSQHF. In nucleotides, the CDR3 is TGTGCCAGCAGTTTAACTTCTCCAGGTGGCAATCAGTCCCAGCATTTT.